The 30 T cell receptor beta chains below come from one sample, sequenced in a study of cytomegalovirus exposure and HLA in healthy donors. Primers included in the PCR were 60 Vbeta and 13 Jbeta primers. Clones were read by immunoSEQ multiplex PCR, and TCRdb kept only the in-frame ones, dropping some. The table shows under 35,000 clones, with around 40% occurring only once. Specimen: PBMCs. The source is a woman aged 45-60 years in good health and CMV-seronegative.

This chain connects TRBV10-2 to TRBJ2-5; TRBD2 agrees at 7 bases. Germline lookup yields CDR1 WSHSY and CDR2 SAAADI. Trimming cost V 4 bases and J 5 bases; bases outside gene matches: 10. The CDR3 covers 15 residues. The CDR3 loop is CASSVLASGRETQYF. CDR3 bases: TGCGCCAGCAGTGTTTTAGCTAGCGGCCGGGAGACCCAGTACTTC.

This chain connects TRBV15 to TRBJ2-7; D is possibly TRBD2 (5 bases). CDR3 length: 12 residues. The V end lost 3 bases, the J end lost 7 bases, and 10 bases lay between the germline ends. CDR1 and CDR2 from the germline V gene are LNHNV and YYDKDF (reference sequence). The chain's CDR3 is CATSRDSTEQYF. CDR3 nucleotides: TGTGCCACCAGCAGGGACTCGACAGAGCAGTACTTC.

The chain joins TRBV29-1 to TRBJ2-2; no reliable D call. Germline V gene data show CDR1 as SQVTM and CDR2 as ANQGSEA. This CDR3 is built from 12 residues. Trimming cost V 5 bases and J 5 bases, with 9 bases left between them. The CDR3 protein is CSVPVATGELFF. The CDR3 nucleotides read TGCAGCGTTCCCGTGGCTACCGGGGAGCTGTTTTTT.

This chain joins TRBV18 and TRBJ1-6, with 8 nucleotides matching TRBD1. V lost 0 bases to trimming and J lost 5 bases; unmatched junction nucleotides: 0. Germline V CDR1 and CDR2: KGHSH, LQKENI. The CDR3 extends over 15 amino acids. The CDR3 is CASSPPTGDNSPLHF. CDR3 sequence (DNA): TGTGCCAGCTCACCACCGACAGGGGATAATTCACCCCTCCACTTT. Variable domain in full (rest from reference TRBV18 and TRBJ1-6): NAGVMQNPRHLVRRRGQEARLRCSPMKGHSHVYWYRQLPEEGLKFMVYLQKENIIDESGMPKERFSAEFPKEGPSILRIQQVVRGDSAAYFCASSPPTGDNSPLHFGNGTRLTVT.

The chain links TRBV30 to TRBJ2-7, with 11 bases lining up with TRBD1. This CDR3 comprises 15 residues. Unmatched junction bases numbered 8, after V lost 3 bases and J lost 4 bases. Germline V CDR1 and CDR2: GTSNPN, SVGIG (reference sequence). CDR3 region: CAWSTRDRGKYEQYF. DNA for the CDR3: TGTGCCTGGAGCACCCGGGACAGGGGGAAGTACGAGCAGTACTTC. Full variable domain (remainder filled in from reference TRBV30 and TRBJ2-7): SQTIHQWPATLVQPVGSPLSLECTVEGTSNPNLYWYRQAAGRGLQLLFYSVGIGQISSEVPQNLSASRPQDRQFILSSKKLLLSDSGFYLCAWSTRDRGKYEQYFGPGTRLTVT.

The chain is built from TRBV11-3 and TRBJ2-1; TRBD2 matches at 13 bases. This CDR3 contains 18 residues. Unmatched junction bases numbered 4, after V lost 1 base and J lost 1 base. The germline V gene has CDR1 SGHNT and CDR2 YENEEA. The CDR3 DNA reads as TGTGCCAGCAGCTTAGGCATACTAGCGGGGGGGTCCTACAATGAGCAGTTCTTC. Amino acid sequence: CASSLGILAGGSYNEQFF.

V gene TRBV6-6 combines with J gene TRBJ2-2; 8 bases map to TRBD2. Germline V lookup: CDR1 MNHNY, CDR2 SVGAGI (reference sequence). V dropped 8 bases and J dropped 7; count of bases not matched to a gene: 12. The CDR3 loop spans 15 amino acids. CDR3 coding DNA: TGTGCCAGCGTAGAAAAGCGGGAGTGGAACGGGGAGCTGTTTTTT. It encodes CASVEKREWNGELFF.

This clone was seen more than once but under ten times. V is TRBV7-9 and J is TRBJ2-3; D is unclear. Germline V gene sequence: CDR1 SEHNR, CDR2 FQNEAQ (reference sequence). The CDR3 totals 15 residues. Trimming pared 2 bases from V and 2 bases from J, leaving 11 bases between. CDR3 residues: CASSLSALDTDTQYF. The CDR3 DNA reads as TGTGCCAGCAGCTTAAGTGCACTTGACACAGATACGCAGTATTTT.

This chain links TRBV18 with TRBJ2-5; TRBD1 matches 9 bases. Trimming removed 3 bases from V and 5 bases from J; junction bases left unmatched: 7. The germline gives CDR1 KGHSH, CDR2 LQKENI. CDR3 length: 15 residues. This chain's CDR3 is CASSPGTGRGETQYF. The CDR3 nucleotides read TGTGCCAGCTCACCCGGGACAGGGAGAGGGGAGACCCAGTACTTC. The whole variable domain, filled in from reference TRBV18 and TRBJ2-5, reads NAGVMQNPRHLVRRRGQEARLRCSPMKGHSHVYWYRQLPEEGLKFMVYLQKENIIDESGMPKERFSAEFPKEGPSILRIQQVVRGDSAAYFCASSPGTGRGETQYFGPGTRLLVL.

This chain uses TRBV7-6 with TRBJ2-3; TRBD1 is a possible D gene (5 bases). CDR3 length: 15 amino acids. In germline, CDR1 is SGHVS, CDR2 FNYEAQ. The ends were cut back, 3 bases at V and 1 base at J, with 11 bases in the middle. CDR3 nucleotide sequence: TGTGCCAGCAGCTTGGGGCCCTCGGGCACAGATACGCAGTATTTT. Its protein is CASSLGPSGTDTQYF.

This clone was counted between two and nine times. The chain uses TRBV5-6 and TRBJ2-2; a weak D match, TRBD2 (6 bases). Germline lookup yields CDR1 SGHDT and CDR2 YYEEEE. Trimming removed 7 bases from V and 2 bases from J, with 9 bases in between. The CDR3 sequence is 13 residues long. The CDR3 nucleotides are TGTGCCAGCCGGAGGGCTAACACCGGGGAGCTGTTTTTT. This gives the protein CASRRANTGELFF.

The chain recombines TRBV30 with TRBJ2-1; TRBD2 matches 12 bases. Germline V CDR1 and CDR2: GTSNPN, SVGIG (reference sequence). With 1 base clipped from V and 8 bases from J, the junction kept 18 bases outside the gene matches. CDR3 size: 19 residues. The CDR3 spells CAWSERLAGGIWVFDEQFF. Written as DNA, the CDR3 is TGTGCCTGGAGTGAGAGGCTAGCGGGGGGGATTTGGGTATTCGATGAGCAGTTCTTC.

This clone has just a few counts. CDR3 nucleotides: TGCGCCAGCAGCCAAGGTCGTCAGGAGACCCAGTACTTC. It encodes CASSQGRQETQYF. The chain combines TRBV4-1 with TRBJ2-5; D is undetermined. Between the trimmed V and J ends, which lost 1 base and 5 bases, there was a span of 8 bases. The germline CDR1 and CDR2 sequences are MGHRA and YSYEKL. This CDR3 has 13 amino acids.

This chain uses TRBV11-3 with TRBJ2-7; 7 bases are a match to TRBD2. From germline, CDR1 is SGHNT and CDR2 YENEEA. This CDR3 spans 14 amino acids. V lost 5 bases and J lost 1; bases outside the gene matches: 5. CDR3 in DNA: TGTGCCAGCAGCCCGGGGAGGGGATCCTACGAGCAGTACTTC. Translating gives CASSPGRGSYEQYF.

The chain recombines TRBV4-1 with TRBJ2-1; D is uncertain. Trimming removed 3 bases at V and 4 bases at J, with 13 bases between. Germline assignment: CDR1 MGHRA and CDR2 YSYEKL. CDR3 length: 15 residues. The CDR3 is CASSHTTSEYNEQFF. The CDR3 DNA follows: TGCGCCAGCAGCCATACTACTTCCGAATACAATGAGCAGTTCTTC.

This clone was counted a few times. The chain carries TRBV2 and TRBJ1-6; D not resolved. Germline V gene lookup returns CDR1 SNHLY and CDR2 FYNNEI. This CDR3 has 13 amino acids. Trimming took off 7 bases at V and 10 bases at J, with 14 bases between the two ends. CDR3 sequence (DNA): TGTGCCAGCAAAGGGAGTTTGCAATCACCCCTCCACTTT. Translated, it gives CASKGSLQSPLHF.

This clone is a singleton in its sample. The chain couples TRBV5-1 to TRBJ2-2; 11 nucleotides match TRBD2. V was clipped by 4 bases and J by 3 bases; unmatched bases: 14. This CDR3 spans 19 amino acids. Per the germline V gene, CDR1 is SGHRS and CDR2 is YFSETQ. CDR3 in amino acids: CASSAKPLTSGSYTGELFF. In nucleotides, the CDR3 is TGCGCCAGCAGCGCGAAGCCTCTAACTAGCGGGAGTTACACCGGGGAGCTGTTTTTT.

The rearrangement uses TRBV28 and TRBJ2-7, with D possibly matching TRBD2 (6 bases). This CDR3 spans 15 amino acids. Germline V gene lookup returns CDR1 MDHEN and CDR2 SYDVKM. Trimming removed 5 bases from V and 2 bases from J, with 16 bases in between. The CDR3 protein is CASSDRDSGAYEQYF. The CDR3 nucleotides read TGTGCCAGCAGTGACCGGGACTCTGGTGCCTACGAGCAGTACTTC.

The V and J genes are TRBV19 and TRBJ1-5, with 7 positions matching TRBD1. V dropped 3 bases and J dropped 0; count of bases not matched to a gene: 2. Germline CDR1 is LNHDA and CDR2 is SQIVND (reference sequence). The length of the CDR3 is 15 residues. This chain's CDR3 is CASSMRDSSNQPQHF. DNA of the CDR3: TGTGCCAGTAGTATGAGGGACAGTAGCAATCAGCCCCAGCATTTT.

V is TRBV6-1 and J is TRBJ1-4; no clear D gene. The CDR3 is 13 amino acids. The germline V gene encodes CDR1 MNHNS and CDR2 SASEGT. V was shortened by 7 bases and J by 0 bases, with 6 bases between the two germline ends. The CDR3 nucleotides are TGTGCCAGCAATACTGCAACTAATGAAAAACTGTTTTTT. Residues: CASNTATNEKLFF.

The rearrangement uses TRBV29-1 and TRBJ1-1, with D possibly matching TRBD1 (6 bases). Per germline, CDR1 SQVTM and CDR2 ANQGSEA. V was trimmed by 4 bases and J by 5 bases, leaving 11 bases between them. The CDR3 length is 12 residues. CDR3 protein: CSVARGGTEAFF. In DNA form, the CDR3 reads TGCAGCGTTGCCAGGGGTGGGACTGAAGCTTTCTTT.

The chain employs TRBV25-1 and TRBJ2-7; D is perhaps TRBD2 (6 bases). The CDR3 length is 15 residues. The V end was cut by 1 base, the J end by 2 bases, with 12 bases between. Germline CDR1 is MGHDK and CDR2 is SYGVNS. Here the CDR3 DNA reads TGTGCCAGCAGTGAATCGGGAGTGCCACCCTACGAGCAGTACTTC. Its translation is CASSESGVPPYEQYF.

This chain connects TRBV5-8 to TRBJ2-5, with D perhaps matching TRBD1 (6 bases). CDR1 and CDR2 (germline): SGHTS, YDEGEE. Trimming took 4 bases from V and 4 from J, leaving 23 bases between them. The CDR3 spans 17 residues. This CDR3 is CASSPQVWYRDGETQYF. The CDR3 nucleotides read TGTGCCAGCAGCCCCCAGGTTTGGTACAGGGATGGAGAGACCCAGTACTTC. Together with reference TRBV5-8 and TRBJ2-5, the CDR3 gives the full variable domain: EAGVTQSPTHLIKTRGQQATLRCSPISGHTSVYWYQQALGLGLQFLLWYDEGEERNRGNFPPRFSGRQFPNYSSELNVNALELEDSALYLCASSPQVWYRDGETQYFGPGTRLLVL.

The DNA for the CDR3 is TGTGCCAGCAGTTTATTACAGGGTGGCAATCAGCCCCAGCATTTT. Protein product: CASSLLQGGNQPQHF. The chain employs TRBV27 and TRBJ1-5; tentatively, D is TRBD1 (6 bases). Germline CDR1 and CDR2: MNHEY and SMNVEV (reference sequence). The V gene lost 1 base and the J gene lost 2 bases, with 9 bases spanning the gap. This CDR3 contains 15 residues.

This clone was recorded a few times. The chain has TRBV15 and TRBJ2-2, with 7 bases aligning to TRBD1. CDR1 is LNHNV and CDR2 is YYDKDF in the germline V gene (reference sequence). The CDR3 extends over 14 amino acids. With 5 bases clipped from V and 6 bases from J, the junction kept 6 bases outside the gene matches. CDR3 residues: CATSLHTGAGELFF. DNA of the CDR3: TGTGCCACCAGCTTACACACAGGGGCCGGGGAGCTGTTTTTT. Combining the CDR3 with reference TRBV15 and TRBJ2-2 gives the whole variable domain DAMVIQNPRYQVTQFGKPVTLSCSQTLNHNVMYWYQQKSSQAPKLLFHYYDKDFNNEADTPDNFQSRRPNTSFCFLDIRSPGLGDTAMYLCATSLHTGAGELFFGEGSRLTVL.

This chain joins TRBV2 and TRBJ1-2; TRBD1 might be the D (5 bases). Germline V lookup: CDR1 SNHLY, CDR2 FYNNEI. V lost 2 bases and J 3 bases, leaving 10 bases between the germline ends. This CDR3 has 14 amino acids. The CDR3 sequence: CASSENRIDYGYTF. CDR3 DNA: TGTGCCAGCAGTGAAAACAGGATAGACTATGGCTACACCTTC. The complete variable domain, with remaining parts taken from reference TRBV2 and TRBJ1-2, reads EPEVTQTPSHQVTQMGQEVILRCVPISNHLYFYWYRQILGQKVEFLVSFYNNEISEKSEIFDDQFSVERPDGSNFTLKIRSTKLEDSAMYFCASSENRIDYGYTFGSGTRLTVV.

The chain joins TRBV5-1 to TRBJ1-2, with D tentatively TRBD1 (5 bases). The germline gives CDR1 SGHRS, CDR2 YFSETQ. V lost 0 bases to trimming and J lost 4 bases, with 7 bases between them. This CDR3 has 13 residues. The CDR3 region is CASSLGDSYGYTF. CDR3 DNA: TGCGCCAGCAGCTTGGGAGACAGCTATGGCTACACCTTC.

The gene calls are TRBV29-1 and TRBJ1-1; TRBD1 might be the D (6 bases). The CDR3 covers 11 residues. V was pared by 6 bases and J by 6 bases, with 11 bases between. From germline, CDR1 is SQVTM and CDR2 ANQGSEA. The CDR3 region has the DNA TGCAGCGTGGCGGGGGGCTCTGAAGCTTTCTTT. Amino acid sequence: CSVAGGSEAFF.

This clone was observed once. This chain links TRBV5-4 with TRBJ2-5, with TRBD1 matching over 7 bases. The J call could be wrong; TRBJ2-7 is a better fit for the DNA end. This CDR3 has 15 amino acids. Germline values: CDR1 SGHNT, CDR2 YYREEE (reference sequence). In DNA, the CDR3 is TGTGCCAGCAGCTGGTCCGGGACAGTTTTCTACGAGCAGTACTTC. This translates into CASSWSGTVFYEQYF.

This rearrangement joins TRBV29-1 to TRBJ1-2; 7 bases align to TRBD1. CDR3 length: 14 residues. Trimming cost V 5 bases and J 4 bases; bases outside gene matches: 10. The germline V gene encodes CDR1 SQVTM and CDR2 ANQGSEA. In DNA form, the CDR3 reads TGCAGCGTTATAACGGGACAGACAACCTATGGCTACACCTTC. The encoded protein is CSVITGQTTYGYTF.